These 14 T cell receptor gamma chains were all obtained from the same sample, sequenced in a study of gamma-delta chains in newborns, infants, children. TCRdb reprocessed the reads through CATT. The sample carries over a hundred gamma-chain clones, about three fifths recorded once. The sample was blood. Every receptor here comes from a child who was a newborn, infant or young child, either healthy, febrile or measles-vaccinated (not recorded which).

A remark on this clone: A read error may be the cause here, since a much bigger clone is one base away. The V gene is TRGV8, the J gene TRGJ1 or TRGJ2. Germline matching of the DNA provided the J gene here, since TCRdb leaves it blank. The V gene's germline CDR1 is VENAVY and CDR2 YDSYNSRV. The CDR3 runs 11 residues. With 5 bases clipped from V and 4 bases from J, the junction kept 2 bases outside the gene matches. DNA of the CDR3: TGTGCCACCTGGGCCTATTATAAGAAACTCTTT. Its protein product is CATWAYYKKLF.

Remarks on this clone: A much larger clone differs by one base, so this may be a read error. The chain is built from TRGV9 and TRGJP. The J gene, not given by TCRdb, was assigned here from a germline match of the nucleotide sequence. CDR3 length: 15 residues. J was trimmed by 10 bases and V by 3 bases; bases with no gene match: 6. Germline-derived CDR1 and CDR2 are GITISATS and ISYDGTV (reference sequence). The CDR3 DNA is TGTGCCTTGTGGGAGTACAGTTTGGGCAAAAAAATCAAGGTATTT. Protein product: CALWEYSLGKKIKVF.

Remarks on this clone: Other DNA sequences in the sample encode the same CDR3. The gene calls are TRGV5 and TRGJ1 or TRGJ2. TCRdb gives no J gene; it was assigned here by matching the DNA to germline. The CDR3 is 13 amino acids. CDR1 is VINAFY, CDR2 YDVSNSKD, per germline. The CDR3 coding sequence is TGTGCAACATGGGACAGGCATTATTATAAGAAACTCTTT. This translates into CATWDRHYYKKLF.

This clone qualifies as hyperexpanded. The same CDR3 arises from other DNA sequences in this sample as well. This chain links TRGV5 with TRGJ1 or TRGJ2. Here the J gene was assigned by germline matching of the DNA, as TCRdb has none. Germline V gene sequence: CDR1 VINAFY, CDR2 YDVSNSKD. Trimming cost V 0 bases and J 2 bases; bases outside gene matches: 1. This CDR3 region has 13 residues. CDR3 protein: CATWDRHYYKKLF. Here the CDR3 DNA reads TGTGCCACCTGGGACAGGCATTATTATAAGAAACTCTTT.

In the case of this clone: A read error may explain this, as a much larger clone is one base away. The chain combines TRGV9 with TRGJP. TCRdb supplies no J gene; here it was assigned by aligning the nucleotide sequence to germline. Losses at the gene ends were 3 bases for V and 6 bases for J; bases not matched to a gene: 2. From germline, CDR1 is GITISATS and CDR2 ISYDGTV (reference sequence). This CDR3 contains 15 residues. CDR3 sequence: CALWERELGKKIKVF. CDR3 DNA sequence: TGTGCCTTGTGGGAGCGAGAGTTGGGCAAAAAAATCAAGGTATTT.

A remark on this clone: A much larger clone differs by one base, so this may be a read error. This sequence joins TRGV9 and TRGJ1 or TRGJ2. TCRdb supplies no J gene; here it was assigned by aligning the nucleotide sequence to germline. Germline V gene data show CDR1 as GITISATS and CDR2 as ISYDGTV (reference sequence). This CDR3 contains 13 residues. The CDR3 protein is CALWEGNNYKKLF. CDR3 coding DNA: TGTGCCTTGTGGGAGGGGAATAATTATAAGAAACTCTTT.

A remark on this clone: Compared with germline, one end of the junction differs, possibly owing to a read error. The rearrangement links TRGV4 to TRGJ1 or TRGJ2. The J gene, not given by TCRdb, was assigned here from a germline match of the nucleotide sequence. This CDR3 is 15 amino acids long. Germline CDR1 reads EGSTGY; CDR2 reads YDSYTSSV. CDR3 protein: CASWDGALNYYKKLF. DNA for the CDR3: TGTGCCTCCTGGGATGGGGCCCTGAATTATTATAAGAAACTCTTT.

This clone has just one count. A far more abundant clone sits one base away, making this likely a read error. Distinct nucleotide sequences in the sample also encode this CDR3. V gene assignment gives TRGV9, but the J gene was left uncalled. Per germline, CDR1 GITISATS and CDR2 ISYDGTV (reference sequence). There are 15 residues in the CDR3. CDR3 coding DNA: TGTGCCTTGTGGATAGACCGGGCCACTGGTTGGTTCAAGATATTC. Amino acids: CALWIDRATGWFKIF.

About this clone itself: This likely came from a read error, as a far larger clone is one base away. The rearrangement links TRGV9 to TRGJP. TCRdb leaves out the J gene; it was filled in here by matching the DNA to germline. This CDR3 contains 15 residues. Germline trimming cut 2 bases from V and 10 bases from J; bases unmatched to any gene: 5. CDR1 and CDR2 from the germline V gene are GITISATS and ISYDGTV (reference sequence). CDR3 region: CALWEGLLGKKIKVF. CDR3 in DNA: TGTGCCTTGTGGGAGGGGCTTTTGGGCAAAAAAATCAAGGTATTT.

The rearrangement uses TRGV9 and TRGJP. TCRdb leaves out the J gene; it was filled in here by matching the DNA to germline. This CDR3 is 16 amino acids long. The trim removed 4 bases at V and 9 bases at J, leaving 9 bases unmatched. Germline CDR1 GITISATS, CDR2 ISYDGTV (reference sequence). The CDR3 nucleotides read TGTGCCTTGTGGGATCCGCAGGGGTTGGGCAAAAAAATCAAGGTATTT. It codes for CALWDPQGLGKKIKVF.

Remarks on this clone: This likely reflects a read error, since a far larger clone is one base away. The CDR3 spells CALWEVLLGKKIKVF. CDR3 nucleotide sequence: TGTGCCTTGTGGGAAGTGCTTTTGGGCAAAAAAATCAAGGTATTT. V gene TRGV9 combines with J gene TRGJP. The J gene, not given by TCRdb, was assigned here from a germline match of the nucleotide sequence. Unmatched junction bases numbered 7, after V lost 4 bases and J lost 10 bases. The CDR3 sequence is 15 residues long. Germline assignment: CDR1 GITISATS and CDR2 ISYDGTV (reference sequence).

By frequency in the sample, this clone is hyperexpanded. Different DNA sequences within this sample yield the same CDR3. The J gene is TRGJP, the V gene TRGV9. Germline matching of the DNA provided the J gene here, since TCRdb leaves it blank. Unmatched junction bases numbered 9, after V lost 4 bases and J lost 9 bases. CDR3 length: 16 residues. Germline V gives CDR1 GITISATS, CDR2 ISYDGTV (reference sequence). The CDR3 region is CALWDQPGLGKKIKVF. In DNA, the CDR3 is TGTGCCTTGTGGGATCAGCCGGGGTTGGGCAAAAAAATCAAGGTATTT.

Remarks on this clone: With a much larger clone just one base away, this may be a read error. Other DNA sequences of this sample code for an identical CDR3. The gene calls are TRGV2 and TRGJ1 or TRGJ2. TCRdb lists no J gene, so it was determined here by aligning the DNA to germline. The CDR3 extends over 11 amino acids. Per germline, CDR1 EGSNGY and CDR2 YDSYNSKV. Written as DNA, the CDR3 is TGTGCTACCTGGGATGGGAATAAGAAACTCTTT. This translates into CATWDGNKKLF.

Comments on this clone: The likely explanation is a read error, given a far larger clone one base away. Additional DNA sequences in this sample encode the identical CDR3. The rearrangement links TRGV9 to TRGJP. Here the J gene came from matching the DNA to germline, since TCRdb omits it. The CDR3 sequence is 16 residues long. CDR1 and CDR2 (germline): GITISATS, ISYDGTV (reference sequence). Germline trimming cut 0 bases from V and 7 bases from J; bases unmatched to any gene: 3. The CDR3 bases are TGTGCCTTGTGGGAGGTGGAGGAGTTGGGCAAAAAAATCAAGGTATTT. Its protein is CALWEVEELGKKIKVF.